This T cell receptor beta chain is drawn from a study of T-cell memory formation after mild COVID-19. Study details: The two donors had largely donor-specific TCR clusters. Overall study results and limits: CD4+ contracting clones were mainly CM and EM; CD8+ ones, EMRA. Among clones contracting day 15 to 85, CD4/CD8 was balanced, whereas later expanders leaned CD4+.

For this clonotype: What it recognizes is unknown.

Amplification by 5'RACE using constant-segment primers produced TCR alpha and TCR beta cDNA libraries that carried sample barcodes and UMIs. TCRdb re-derived calls from the 5' RACE reads in MiXCR, one entry per CDR3 protein. Found here are around 300,000 distinct CDR3 sequences, around 13% of them singletons; the top ten hold 22%. With 1 base removed from V and 10 bases from J, the gap between germline ends came to 14 bases. Germline loops: CDR1 SGHAT, CDR2 FQNNGV. This CDR3 has 14 amino acids. Sequencing was carried out using PBMCs or a T cell subset sorted from them (not recorded which). V usage is TRBV11-2 and J usage is TRBJ2-1; D could derive from TRBD1 or TRBD2 (5 bases each). This clonotype was sampled from a man between 18 and 35 years old who had mild COVID-19 (a few samples of this study predate the infection). Cell type and time point are not known. CDR3: CASSLAPRWGEQFF. The CDR3, as DNA: TGTGCCAGCAGCTTAGCTCCTCGGTGGGGGGAGCAGTTCTTC.